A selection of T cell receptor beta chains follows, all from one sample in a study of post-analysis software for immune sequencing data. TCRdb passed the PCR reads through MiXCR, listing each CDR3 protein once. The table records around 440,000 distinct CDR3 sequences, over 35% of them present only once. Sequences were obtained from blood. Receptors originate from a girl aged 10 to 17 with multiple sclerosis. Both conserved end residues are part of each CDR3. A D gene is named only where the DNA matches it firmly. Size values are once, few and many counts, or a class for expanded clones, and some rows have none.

CDR3nt: TGTGCCAGCAGTTTAAGAAGCAATCAGCCCCAGCATTTT; CDR3aa: CASSLRSNQPQHF; abundance: few; v_gene: TRBV27; d_gene: -; j_gene: TRBJ1-5
CDR3nt: TGCGCCAGCAGCCAAGAGGTGTGGGGGGAGACCCAGTACTTC; CDR3aa: CASSQEVWGETQYF; abundance: -; v_gene: TRBV4-1; d_gene: -; j_gene: TRBJ2-5
CDR3nt: TGTGCCAGCAGATCGGGGGCCTTGGAAACTGAAGCTTTCTTT; CDR3aa: CASRSGALETEAFF; abundance: few; v_gene: TRBV12-3/TRBV12-4; d_gene: -; j_gene: TRBJ1-1
CDR3nt: TGTGCCAGCAGGGAGGGGGGGCAAGAGACCCAGTACTTC; CDR3aa: CASREGGQETQYF; abundance: few; v_gene: TRBV7-6; d_gene: -; j_gene: TRBJ2-5
CDR3nt: TGTGCCAGCAGTGACCATATGGGAGGGGAGACCCAGTACTTC; CDR3aa: CASSDHMGGETQYF; abundance: few; v_gene: TRBV25-1; d_gene: TRBD2; j_gene: TRBJ2-5
CDR3nt: TGCAGTGCTTACCTAGCGGGAGGAGAGACCCAGTACTTC; CDR3aa: CSAYLAGGETQYF; abundance: -; v_gene: TRBV20-1; d_gene: TRBD2; j_gene: TRBJ2-5
CDR3nt: TGTGCCAGCAGCTCTTACAGGGGAACGAACTATGGCTACACCTTC; CDR3aa: CASSSYRGTNYGYTF; abundance: -; v_gene: TRBV5-6; d_gene: TRBD1; j_gene: TRBJ1-2
CDR3nt: TGTGCCAGCAGTCCCTTTTTGGGCAGGCTGACTTTC; CDR3aa: CASSPFLGRLTF; abundance: -; v_gene: TRBV28; d_gene: -; j_gene: TRBJ2-6
CDR3nt: TGTGCCAGCAGCAAGCGACGGGGGACCATCACAGATACGCAGTATTTT; CDR3aa: CASSKRRGTITDTQYF; abundance: -; v_gene: TRBV7-9; d_gene: -; j_gene: TRBJ2-3
CDR3nt: TGTGCCAGCAGTTTTACAGCCACTCACTATGGCTACACCTTC; CDR3aa: CASSFTATHYGYTF; abundance: few; v_gene: TRBV12-3/TRBV12-4; d_gene: -; j_gene: TRBJ1-2